The 27 T cell receptor beta chains listed next were all sequenced from one sample in a study of T cells in Graves' hyperthyroidism and ophthalmopathy. It was RNA transcripts that yielded the amplified TCR beta CDR3 regions. First-round RT-PCR of the TCR CDR3 relied on the HTBI primer set. TCRdb processed the multiplex PCR reads anew with MiXCR; each CDR3 protein has one entry. Of a few hundred thousand distinct CDR3 sequences in the sample, around 14% were seen once. Sample: blood. The receptors stem from a woman aged 25 to 39 with Graves' hyperthyroidism.

For this clonotype: This may stem from a read error, because a much larger clone lies one nucleotide away. The chain's CDR3 is CARLPGQGIAGELFF. CDR3 bases: TGCGCCAGGTTACCGGGACAGGGGATCGCCGGGGAGCTGTTTTTT. This chain links TRBV5-1 with TRBJ2-2, with 10 bases fitting TRBD1. This CDR3 has 15 residues. V lost 8 bases to trimming and J lost 6 bases; unmatched junction nucleotides: 10. Germline CDR1 is SGHRS and CDR2 is YFSETQ.

Ten or more counts support this clonotype. The rearrangement links TRBV20-1 to TRBJ2-3; weak D call: TRBD2 (5 bases). The CDR3 consists of 14 residues. Germline V lookup: CDR1 DFQATT, CDR2 SNEGSKA (reference sequence). The ends were cut back, 1 base at V and 7 bases at J, with 15 bases in the middle. The DNA of the CDR3 is TGCAGTGCTAGAGCCCGACTGGGAGCCAATACGCAGTATTTT. It translates to CSARARLGANTQYF.

This clonotype was found many times. The chain joins TRBV7-2 to TRBJ2-3, with TRBD2 as a possible D gene (6 bases). V lost 7 bases, J lost 4 bases, and 18 bases lay in between. The CDR3 has 15 residues. Germline-derived CDR1 and CDR2 are SGHTA and FQGNSA. DNA of the CDR3: TGTGCCAGCACCCGCAGGGCGGGAAGCCCAGATACGCAGTATTTT. Protein: CASTRRAGSPDTQYF.

In this sample, this clonotype turned up many times. This rearrangement joins TRBV18 to TRBJ2-1, with D tentatively TRBD1 (5 bases). V was pared by 4 bases and J by 0 bases, with 10 bases between. The length of the CDR3 is 15 residues. Germline V lookup: CDR1 KGHSH, CDR2 LQKENI. The CDR3 protein is CASSRGTSSYNEQFF. CDR3 DNA sequence: TGTGCCAGCTCACGGGGCACCAGCTCCTACAATGAGCAGTTCTTC.

This clonotype was detected ten times or more. The V gene is TRBV2, the J gene TRBJ2-5; TRBD2 aligns across 9 bases. J was trimmed by 1 base and V by 2 bases; bases with no gene match: 5. The length of the CDR3 is 16 residues. CDR1 and CDR2 (germline): SNHLY, FYNNEI. This chain's CDR3 is CASSERPSGIQETQYF. The CDR3 DNA reads TGTGCCAGCAGTGAAAGGCCTAGCGGGATCCAAGAGACCCAGTACTTC.

This clonotype was seen repeatedly, ten times or more. This sequence joins TRBV14 and TRBJ2-1; TRBD2 matches at 7 bases. Germline V gene sequence: CDR1 SGHDN, CDR2 FVKESK. The CDR3 extends over 18 amino acids. J was trimmed by 2 bases and V by 0 bases; bases with no gene match: 10. As DNA, the CDR3 is TGTGCCAGCAGCCAAGATCGTGGTGGGGGGGTCCCCTACAATGAGCAGTTCTTC. Amino acids: CASSQDRGGGVPYNEQFF.

The table lists this clonotype with a few counts. This sequence joins TRBV12-3 or TRBV12-4 and TRBJ1-1; no reliable D call. V was clipped by 6 bases and J by 4 bases, with 15 bases between them. CDR3 size: 14 residues. The CDR3 loop reads CASSPDGVGTEAFF. The DNA of the CDR3 is TGTGCCAGCAGCCCCGACGGAGTTGGCACTGAAGCTTTCTTT.

This clonotype has a handful of counts. The gene calls are TRBV19 and TRBJ2-5, with unresolved D. Per germline, CDR1 LNHDA and CDR2 SQIVND (reference sequence). The CDR3 loop spans 13 amino acids. V was clipped by 2 bases and J by 2 bases, with 6 bases between them. This chain's CDR3 is CASSISVQETQYF. For the CDR3, the DNA is TGTGCCAGTAGTATATCGGTTCAAGAGACCCAGTACTTC.

V usage is TRBV27 and J usage is TRBJ2-7, with no clear D. The germline V gene has CDR1 MNHEY and CDR2 SMNVEV (reference sequence). The CDR3 runs to 14 residues. Trimming took off 5 bases at V and 4 bases at J, with 15 bases between the two ends. In DNA form, the CDR3 reads TGTGCCAGCAGTCCCCTCCCCCTGGTGTACGAGCAGTACTTC. This codes for CASSPLPLVYEQYF.

The chain couples TRBV28 to TRBJ2-3; no clear D gene. In germline, CDR1 is MDHEN, CDR2 SYDVKM. Trimming left V 7 bases short and J 3 bases short, with 17 bases between. CDR3 length: 15 amino acids. CDR3 amino acids: CASKTFSLGTDTQYF. The CDR3 nucleotides are TGTGCCAGCAAAACTTTTTCGCTGGGGACAGATACGCAGTATTTT.

The rearrangement links TRBV2 to TRBJ2-1; TRBD2 matches 10 bases. Germline V gives CDR1 SNHLY, CDR2 FYNNEI. The CDR3 runs 19 residues. The V and J ends lost 4 bases and 6 bases, in that order; junction bases with no gene match: 18. In nucleotides, the CDR3 is TGTGCCAGCAGTGGTGGTCAAGGGAGCGGGAGGGCCTCTCTCAATGAGCAGTTCTTC. This codes for CASSGGQGSGRASLNEQFF.

This clonotype has at least ten counts. The rearrangement joins TRBV3-1 to TRBJ1-1; D call uncertain. The CDR3 loop spans 14 amino acids. The germline V and J ends were trimmed by 6 bases and 1 base, with 12 bases remaining between them. CDR1 is LGHDT, CDR2 YNNKEL, per germline (reference sequence). CDR3 coding DNA: TGTGCCAGCAGTCACAGCCTACCGAACACTGAAGCTTTCTTT. Its translation is CASSHSLPNTEAFF.

This clonotype was picked up a small number of times. The chain uses TRBV7-9 and TRBJ1-1; 7 positions agree with TRBD1. Trimming at V came to 3 bases and at J to 3 bases, leaving 4 bases not matched to a gene. The CDR3 is made up of 14 amino acids. The germline gives CDR1 SEHNR, CDR2 FQNEAQ (reference sequence). The CDR3 DNA sequence: TGTGCCAGCAGCTTGACACAGGGGCACACTGAAGCTTTCTTT. Its translation is CASSLTQGHTEAFF. The complete variable domain, with remaining parts taken from reference TRBV7-9 and TRBJ1-1, reads DTGVSQNPRHKITKRGQNVTFRCDPISEHNRLYWYRQTLGQGPEFLTYFQNEAQLEKSRLLSDRFSAERPKGSFSTLEIQRTEQGDSAMYLCASSLTQGHTEAFFGQGTRLTVV.

This clonotype occurred a few times. The chain combines TRBV12-3 or TRBV12-4 with TRBJ1-1; D might be TRBD1 (5 bases). The V end was cut by 7 bases, the J end by 5 bases, with 14 bases between. CDR3 length equals 13 residues. DNA of the CDR3: TGTGCCAGCATCTACGGGGGGGGGACTGAAGCTTTCTTT. This codes for CASIYGGGTEAFF.

The CDR3 loop is CASSAWVGEQYF. The CDR3 region has the DNA TGTGCCAGCAGTGCCTGGGTGGGGGAGCAGTACTTC. The gene calls are TRBV2 and TRBJ2-7, with D hard to call. Germline V gene lookup returns CDR1 SNHLY and CDR2 FYNNEI. The CDR3 consists of 12 residues. V dropped 4 bases and J dropped 7 bases, with 11 bases sitting between them. Using reference TRBV2 and TRBJ2-7 for the parts outside the CDR3, the full variable domain is EPEVTQTPSHQVTQMGQEVILRCVPISNHLYFYWYRQILGQKVEFLVSFYNNEISEKSEIFDDQFSVERPDGSNFTLKIRSTKLEDSAMYFCASSAWVGEQYFGPGTRLTVT.

This clonotype was seen many times. This sequence joins TRBV3-1 and TRBJ2-7; no reliable D call. This CDR3 region has 12 residues. Trimming took 0 bases from V and 7 from J, leaving 7 bases between them. CDR1 LGHDT and CDR2 YNNKEL come from the germline V gene (reference sequence). CDR3 bases: TGTGCCAGCAGCCAAGAGGGCCTAGAGCAGTACTTC. Translating gives CASSQEGLEQYF.

This clonotype was detected many times. This sequence joins TRBV3-1 and TRBJ2-3; TRBD1 might be the D (6 bases). The V gene's germline CDR1 is LGHDT and CDR2 YNNKEL (reference sequence). V gave up 4 bases and J gave up 3 bases, with 17 bases separating them. The CDR3 runs 16 residues. CDR3 in amino acids: CASSPNTGIGTDTQYF. DNA of the CDR3: TGTGCCAGCAGCCCGAATACAGGGATCGGAACAGATACGCAGTATTTT.

The CDR3 DNA follows: TGTGCCAGCAGTGACAGGGAAGAAACCGGGGAGCTGTTTTTT. It codes for CASSDREETGELFF. The chain couples TRBV6-4 to TRBJ2-2; the D is unclear. The length of the CDR3 is 14 residues. Germline assignment: CDR1 MRHNA and CDR2 SNTAGT. The germline V and J ends were trimmed by 2 bases and 5 bases, with 9 bases remaining between them.

The V call is TRBV20-1, the J call TRBJ2-1; D is unresolved. Germline V lookup: CDR1 DFQATT, CDR2 SNEGSKA (reference sequence). This CDR3 contains 18 residues. V lost 3 bases and J lost 0, with 21 bases in between. CDR3 protein: CSARWDPDKGSSYNEQFF. CDR3 in DNA: TGCAGTGCTAGGTGGGATCCGGATAAAGGAAGCTCCTACAATGAGCAGTTCTTC.

This clonotype was seen ten or more times. The V gene is TRBV6-2 or TRBV6-3, the J gene TRBJ2-7; 7 bases are a match to TRBD2. Germline CDR1 MNHEY, CDR2 SVGEGT. This CDR3 has 14 amino acids. Losses at the gene ends were 8 bases for V and 3 bases for J; bases not matched to a gene: 10. The CDR3 coding sequence is TGTGCCAGCCGTCTCCGCCGGGAGGACTACGAGCAGTACTTC. Translating it yields CASRLRREDYEQYF.

The table lists this clonotype with many counts. The CDR3 loop is CASSPIAHEQYF. The CDR3 DNA reads TGTGCCAGCAGCCCAATAGCCCACGAGCAGTACTTC. The gene calls are TRBV3-1 and TRBJ2-7; D remains unclear. The germline CDR1 and CDR2 sequences are LGHDT and YNNKEL (reference sequence). CDR3 length: 12 amino acids. V lost 4 bases and J lost 5, with 9 bases in between.

This clonotype was counted ten times or more. The chain combines TRBV30 with TRBJ2-1; D not resolved. The CDR3 spans 13 residues. Germline lookup yields CDR1 GTSNPN and CDR2 SVGIG (reference sequence). Trimming pared 3 bases from V and 0 bases from J, leaving 6 bases between. CDR3: CAWRASSYNEQFF. The CDR3 bases are TGTGCCTGGAGAGCCTCCTCCTACAATGAGCAGTTCTTC.

The chain is built from TRBV6-2 or TRBV6-3 and TRBJ2-1; D call uncertain. V lost 4 bases, J lost 9 bases, and 16 bases lay in between. The CDR3 contains 14 residues. Germline CDR1 MNHEY, CDR2 SVGEGT. The CDR3 loop reads CASSWSGARGEQFF. The CDR3 DNA reads TGTGCCAGCAGTTGGAGTGGCGCGCGTGGTGAGCAGTTCTTC.

This clonotype was found many times. Here the CDR3 DNA reads TGTGCCACTAACCCAGGGGCAAGCAATCAGCCCCAGCATTTT. This gives the protein CATNPGASNQPQHF. The chain couples TRBV28 to TRBJ1-5; tentative D call: TRBD1 (6 bases). Trimming took 10 bases from V and 1 from J, leaving 14 bases between them. The CDR3 covers 14 residues. Per the germline V gene, CDR1 is MDHEN and CDR2 is SYDVKM.

This clonotype was detected many times. This chain connects TRBV3-1 to TRBJ2-1; 7 bases are shared with TRBD2. Looked up from germline, CDR1 is LGHDT and CDR2 is YNNKEL (reference sequence). The CDR3 contains 15 residues. V was pared by 0 bases and J by 7 bases, with 6 bases of the junction left unmatched. The CDR3 coding sequence is TGTGCCAGCAGCCAAGATGTCGGGGGGAGAAATGAGCAGTTCTTC. This codes for CASSQDVGGRNEQFF.

The rearrangement joins TRBV10-2 to TRBJ2-5; D is unclear. The CDR3 is made up of 14 amino acids. V lost 5 bases, J lost 5 bases, and 15 bases lay in between. Germline loops: CDR1 WSHSY, CDR2 SAAADI. The CDR3 protein is CASSRSLTGETQYF. The CDR3 coding sequence is TGCGCCAGCAGTCGGTCTCTCACCGGGGAGACCCAGTACTTC.

In this sample, this clonotype turned up many times. The chain links TRBV20-1 to TRBJ2-3, with 9 nucleotides matching TRBD2. The CDR3 runs to 16 residues. Looked up from germline, CDR1 is DFQATT and CDR2 is SNEGSKA (reference sequence). V lost 6 bases to trimming and J lost 3 bases; unmatched junction nucleotides: 13. Here the CDR3 reads CSAFSQGLAKTDTQYF. CDR3 sequence (DNA): TGCAGTGCCTTCTCCCAGGGACTAGCAAAAACAGATACGCAGTATTTT.